The 5 T cell receptor beta chains given below trace back to one sample, sequenced in a study of T cell responses to AZD1222 COVID-19 vaccine. Data came from immunoSEQ multiplex PCR; TCRdb stores just in-frame clones and leaves some out. There are about 77,000 clones in the sample; 80% to 95% occur only once, and more than 4.5% lies in the top ten. The sequenced sample was peripheral blood, obtained 28 days after the second AZD1222 dose. The receptors were gathered from an adult who received the AZD1222 COVID-19 vaccine.

The rearrangement links TRBV27 to TRBJ2-6; TRBD1 is a possible D gene (5 bases). In germline, CDR1 is MNHEY, CDR2 SMNVEV (reference sequence). V lost 5 bases and J lost 3, with 20 bases in between. The CDR3 is 18 amino acids. Here the CDR3 DNA reads TGTGCCAGCAGTGCCTTAAAAGGGGCGCTTAATGGGGCCAACGTCCTGACTTTC. This encodes CASSALKGALNGANVLTF.

J is TRBJ1-5 and V is TRBV30, with a weak D call TRBD1 (5 bases). Germline V lookup: CDR1 GTSNPN, CDR2 SVGIG (reference sequence). Trimming pared 0 bases from V and 7 bases from J, leaving 13 bases between. The CDR3 consists of 14 residues. CDR3 in DNA: TGTGCCTGGAGTGTCTACTCAGGGACCCAGCCCCAGCATTTT. Its protein is CAWSVYSGTQPQHF.

The chain carries TRBV6-5 and TRBJ2-7; 8 bases agree with TRBD1. Germline CDR1 is MNHEY and CDR2 is SVGAGI. The J segment lost 0 bases and the V segment lost 6 bases, leaving 1 base of the junction unmatched. This CDR3 region has 13 residues. CDR3: CASRGTGSYEQYF. DNA for the CDR3: TGTGCCAGCAGGGGGACAGGCTCCTACGAGCAGTACTTC.

The rearrangement links TRBV6-5 to TRBJ1-4; D remains unclear. This CDR3 spans 16 amino acids. The V and J ends lost 0 bases and 3 bases respectively, with 11 bases between them. Per germline, CDR1 MNHEY and CDR2 SVGAGI. The CDR3 nucleotides are TGTGCCAGCAGTTACTCGACGACGGAAGCTAATGAAAAACTGTTTTTT. This sequence encodes CASSYSTTEANEKLFF.

CDR3 nucleotides: TGCAGCGGAGGGCAGCAAGGTGAAGCTTTCTTT. It is translated as CSGGQQGEAFF. The rearrangement joins TRBV29-1 to TRBJ1-1; D is uncertain. The germline V gene has CDR1 SQVTM and CDR2 ANQGSEA. CDR3 length: 11 residues. Trimming took 7 bases from V and 7 from J, leaving 13 bases between them.